Below are 22 T cell receptor beta chains sequenced from a single sample in a study of blood T cell repertoires in COVID-19. Clones were read by immunoSEQ multiplex PCR, and TCRdb kept only the in-frame ones, dropping some. Of over 150,000 clones in the sample, about 90% were seen once. Sequenced sample: PBMCs or T cells enriched from blood (not recorded which). These receptors originate from a woman aged 50 to 65 who had recovered from COVID-19.

This clone was observed a single time. The chain carries TRBV11-1 and TRBJ2-5; 8 bases agree with TRBD1. Germline loops: CDR1 SGHAT, CDR2 FQDESV (reference sequence). V lost 4 bases to trimming and J lost 7 bases; unmatched junction nucleotides: 8. This CDR3 is 14 amino acids long. The CDR3 DNA is TGTGCCAGCAGCTCCGGACAGGGTGGTAGGACCCAGTACTTC. Its translation is CASSSGQGGRTQYF. The whole variable domain, remainder taken from reference TRBV11-1 and TRBJ2-5, is EAEVAQSPRYKITEKSQAVAFWCDPISGHATLYWYRQILGQGPELLVQFQDESVVDDSQLPKDRFSAERLKGVDSTLKIQPAELGDSAMYLCASSSGQGGRTQYFGPGTRLLVL.

V gene TRBV12-3 or TRBV12-4 combines with J gene TRBJ1-1; D not certain. V lost 5 bases and J 4 bases, leaving 11 bases between the germline ends. The CDR3 loop spans 13 amino acids. For the CDR3, the DNA is TGTGCCAGCAGTCACCGCCCGGTCACTGAAGCTTTCTTT. Translation gives CASSHRPVTEAFF.

In its sample, this clone was seen once. The gene calls are TRBV30 and TRBJ1-1; D not certain. V was clipped by 2 bases and J by 7 bases, with 5 bases between them. Germline V gene sequence: CDR1 GTSNPN, CDR2 SVGIG (reference sequence). This CDR3 has 10 residues. The CDR3 nucleotides are TGTGCCTGGAGTCGGGTTGAAGCTTTCTTT. It is translated as CAWSRVEAFF.

The V gene is TRBV6-2 or TRBV6-3, the J gene TRBJ2-5; 12 bases match TRBD2. The CDR3 spans 16 residues. The V segment lost 4 bases and the J segment 2 bases; nucleotides outside the gene matches: 5. Germline V gene lookup returns CDR1 MNHEY and CDR2 SVGEGT. CDR3 sequence: CASSSWTSGAQETQYF. The DNA for the CDR3 is TGTGCCAGCAGTTCATGGACTAGCGGGGCTCAAGAGACCCAGTACTTC.

The gene calls are TRBV7-2 and TRBJ2-5, with D maybe TRBD1 (5 bases). V lost 1 base and J 3 bases, leaving 6 bases between the germline ends. This CDR3 is built from 13 residues. Germline V gives CDR1 SGHTA, CDR2 FQGNSA. The CDR3 region has the DNA TGTGCCAGCAGCTTAGGACAGAAAGAGACCCAGTACTTC. Translation gives CASSLGQKETQYF.

The CDR3 DNA reads as TGCAGCGCCAACAGGGGTTATAATGAAAAACTGTTTTTT. Translation: CSANRGYNEKLFF. The J gene is TRBJ1-4, the V gene TRBV29-1; 7 bases line up with TRBD1. CDR3 length: 13 amino acids. With V trimmed by 7 bases and J by 4 bases, 6 bases remained unmatched. The germline V gene encodes CDR1 SQVTM and CDR2 ANQGSEA. The whole variable domain, remainder taken from reference TRBV29-1 and TRBJ1-4, is SAVISQKPSRDICQRGTSLTIQCQVDSQVTMMFWYRQQPGQSLTLIATANQGSEATYESGFVIDKFPISRPNLTFSTLTVSNMSPEDSSIYLCSANRGYNEKLFFGSGTQLSVL.

The chain couples TRBV7-9 to TRBJ2-1; TRBD2 might be the D (5 bases). The CDR3 is 16 amino acids. V lost 3 bases and J lost 2, with 14 bases in between. CDR1 and CDR2 (germline): SEHNR, FQNEAQ (reference sequence). CDR3 amino acids: CASSFRAAPTYNEQFF. CDR3 DNA: TGTGCCAGCAGCTTCCGAGCGGCCCCCACCTACAATGAGCAGTTCTTC.

The chain recombines TRBV12-3 or TRBV12-4 with TRBJ1-1; TRBD1 might be the D (5 bases). Trimming cost V 6 bases and J 2 bases, with 10 bases left between them. The CDR3 is made up of 13 amino acids. CDR3 in amino acids: CASRRDFNTEAFF. The CDR3 nucleotides read TGTGCCAGCAGGCGGGACTTTAACACTGAAGCTTTCTTT.

The chain carries TRBV15 and TRBJ2-3; 13 nucleotides align to TRBD2. J gave up 6 bases and V 0 bases, and 6 bases lay outside the gene matches. The germline CDR1 and CDR2 sequences are LNHNV and YYDKDF (reference sequence). The CDR3 consists of 17 residues. The CDR3 here is CATSRDRTSGSKDTQYF. The DNA for the CDR3 is TGTGCCACCAGCAGAGATAGGACTAGCGGGAGTAAGGATACGCAGTATTTT.

The rearrangement joins TRBV4-2 to TRBJ1-2; 7 bases map to TRBD1. Germline values: CDR1 LGHNA, CDR2 YNFKEQ. This CDR3 has 18 amino acids. Germline trimming cut 4 bases from V and 8 bases from J; bases unmatched to any gene: 22. CDR3 region: CASSPRDRDVATYVGYTF. CDR3 DNA: TGTGCCAGCAGCCCTCGGGACAGAGATGTAGCAACCTATGTAGGCTACACCTTC.

The V gene is TRBV5-4, the J gene TRBJ2-6; no firm D call. The CDR3 runs 15 residues. Trimming took off 4 bases at V and 0 bases at J, with 8 bases between the two ends. Germline assignment: CDR1 SGHNT and CDR2 YYREEE (reference sequence). As DNA, the CDR3 is TGTGCCAGCAGCCTGAGGAACTCTGGGGCCAACGTCCTGACTTTC. Translated, it gives CASSLRNSGANVLTF.

V is TRBV19 and J is TRBJ2-3; possibly TRBD2 for D (7 bases). The CDR3 spans 15 residues. Germline CDR1 is LNHDA and CDR2 is SQIVND (reference sequence). Between the trimmed V and J ends, which lost 4 bases and 4 bases, there was a span of 15 bases. CDR3 protein: CASSKGGRLADTQYF. Here the CDR3 DNA reads TGTGCCAGTAGTAAGGGGGGGAGACTGGCAGATACGCAGTATTTT.

This chain links TRBV24-1 with TRBJ1-5, with D possibly matching TRBD1 (5 bases). The CDR3 is 14 amino acids. V was cut by 1 base and J by 7 bases, with 10 bases left in between. Germline V gene data show CDR1 as KGHDR and CDR2 as SFDVKD. CDR3 DNA sequence: TGTGCCACCAGTGATTTCTTCGGGGGGCAGCCCCAGCATTTT. Protein sequence: CATSDFFGGQPQHF.

The rearrangement joins TRBV2 to TRBJ1-5; 10 positions match TRBD1. J gave up 6 bases and V 3 bases, and 2 bases lay outside the gene matches. Germline lookup yields CDR1 SNHLY and CDR2 FYNNEI. This CDR3 contains 14 residues. CDR3 DNA: TGTGCCAGCAGTGACGACAGGGGGCGTCAGCCCCAGCATTTT. Protein sequence: CASSDDRGRQPQHF.

This chain links TRBV18 with TRBJ2-6, with no clear D. The germline CDR1 and CDR2 sequences are KGHSH and LQKENI. V lost 9 bases to trimming and J lost 2 bases, with 14 bases between them. The CDR3 runs to 15 residues. CDR3 sequence (DNA): TGTGCCAGTTCCTCGATGGAGACTGGGGCCAACGTCCTGACTTTC. It encodes CASSSMETGANVLTF.

The V and J genes are TRBV6-2 or TRBV6-3 and TRBJ1-2; TRBD1 matches 9 bases. This CDR3 has 15 residues. Germline CDR1 and CDR2: MNHEY and SVGEGT. The V and J ends lost 4 bases and 0 bases, in that order; junction bases with no gene match: 3. CDR3 amino acids: CASSFRDRANYGYTF. In DNA form, the CDR3 reads TGTGCCAGCAGTTTCCGGGACAGGGCTAACTATGGCTACACCTTC.

The chain combines TRBV15 with TRBJ1-6, with 8 bases matching TRBD1. Germline V gives CDR1 LNHNV, CDR2 YYDKDF (reference sequence). The CDR3 spans 16 residues. The junction had 7 bases not matched to a gene; V was cut back by 0 bases and J by 9 bases. CDR3 sequence: CATSRDWQGAASPLHF. The CDR3 bases are TGTGCCACCAGCAGAGATTGGCAGGGGGCGGCTTCACCCCTCCACTTT.

The rearrangement uses TRBV6-2 or TRBV6-3 and TRBJ1-1; D may be TRBD1 (6 bases). The CDR3 has 15 amino acids. Per the germline V gene, CDR1 is MNHEY and CDR2 is SVGEGT. Trimming took 2 bases from V and 11 from J, leaving 21 bases between them. The CDR3 nucleotides are TGTGCCAGCAGTTACGGGGGCCCGGATTCCCGCGTCGCTTTCTTT. Translating it yields CASSYGGPDSRVAFF.

DNA for the CDR3: TGTGCCAGCAGGCGCAGGGGGCGGACGCAAGAGACCCAGTACTTC. Translating it yields CASRRRGRTQETQYF. J is TRBJ2-5 and V is TRBV11-2, with TRBD1 identical over 8 bases. V gave up 6 bases and J gave up 2 bases; unmatched junction bases: 8. The germline CDR1 and CDR2 sequences are SGHAT and FQNNGV. CDR3 size: 15 residues.

This chain connects TRBV28 to TRBJ1-2, with D possibly TRBD1 on 6 matching bases. The germline CDR1 and CDR2 sequences are MDHEN and SYDVKM. This CDR3 is 16 amino acids long. Deletions cut 0 bases from V and 7 bases from J, with 18 bases between. CDR3: CASSLWQRDIGGGYTF. The DNA of the CDR3 is TGTGCCAGCAGTTTATGGCAACGGGACATCGGAGGTGGCTACACCTTC.

J is TRBJ2-7 and V is TRBV27, with 7 positions matching TRBD2. From germline, CDR1 is MNHEY and CDR2 SMNVEV (reference sequence). This CDR3 contains 16 residues. V lost 6 bases and J lost 3; bases outside the gene matches: 14. The CDR3 sequence is CASSFLPGTTNYEQYF. CDR3 nucleotides: TGTGCCAGCAGCTTCCTTCCGGGGACTACAAACTACGAGCAGTACTTC.

J is TRBJ1-2 and V is TRBV2, with a weak D call TRBD1 (6 bases). This CDR3 has 17 amino acids. Per germline, CDR1 SNHLY and CDR2 FYNNEI. Trimming removed 6 bases from V and 0 bases from J, with 20 bases in between. CDR3 in amino acids: CASSNIPTGSSNYGYTF. The CDR3 coding sequence is TGTGCCAGCAGCAACATCCCAACAGGGTCCTCTAACTATGGCTACACCTTC. The whole variable domain, remainder taken from reference TRBV2 and TRBJ1-2, is EPEVTQTPSHQVTQMGQEVILRCVPISNHLYFYWYRQILGQKVEFLVSFYNNEISEKSEIFDDQFSVERPDGSNFTLKIRSTKLEDSAMYFCASSNIPTGSSNYGYTFGSGTRLTVV.